The source of this TCR beta chain is a study of blood T cells in healthy people across ages. Germline V gives CDR1 SGHAT, CDR2 FQDESV (reference sequence). Trimming at V came to 1 base and at J to 7 bases, leaving 9 bases not matched to a gene. The CDR3 is 15 residues long. Primed by a sample-barcoded 5' primer and a J-beta primer mix, a second PCR proceeded for 7 to 11 cycles. TCRdb reanalysed the 5' RACE reads using MiXCR and keeps one entry per CDR3 protein. The table shows about 970,000 distinct CDR3 sequences, with around 54% occurring only once. The chain carries TRBV11-1 and TRBJ2-7; 8 positions agree with TRBD2. The TCR sequence derives from a woman in her fifties or sixties in good health. Sequencing was done on a sample of blood. The CDR3, as DNA: TGTGCCAGCAGCTTAGGAGCGGGAGATTACAATGAGCAGTACTTC. Its translation is CASSLGAGDYNEQYF.